What follows are 10 T cell receptor beta chains derived from one specimen sequenced in a study of OX40 agonist ivuxolimab in advanced cancers. Only in-frame clones appear in the TCRdb table, and some are missing; sequencing was by immunoSEQ multiplex PCR. Of fewer than 30,000 clones detected, 88% appear once; the ten largest clones hold 9.6%. The source material was CD4+ or CD8+ T cells sorted from blood, sampled in a trial of the OX40 agonist ivuxolimab. These receptors originate from an adult with an advanced solid tumor such as melanoma, head and neck, liver or kidney cancer.

The V gene is TRBV14, the J gene TRBJ2-3; tentatively, D is TRBD1 (6 bases). Germline loops: CDR1 SGHDN, CDR2 FVKESK. There are 15 residues in the CDR3. Trimming shortened V by 3 bases and J by 2 bases, and 12 bases separated the two germline ends. The CDR3 sequence is CASSQYRQVTDTQYF. DNA for the CDR3: TGTGCCAGCAGCCAGTACCGACAGGTCACAGATACGCAGTATTTT.

The chain is built from TRBV5-1 and TRBJ1-4; D possibly corresponds to TRBD1 (6 bases). The germline V gene encodes CDR1 SGHRS and CDR2 YFSETQ. The germline V and J ends were trimmed by 3 bases and 5 bases, with 14 bases remaining between them. The CDR3 runs 15 residues. DNA for the CDR3: TGCGCCAGCAGCTCACAGGGACATGGGAATGAAAAACTGTTTTTT. It codes for CASSSQGHGNEKLFF.

This chain joins TRBV7-8 and TRBJ2-1; TRBD1 is a possible D gene (5 bases). The V gene's germline CDR1 is SGHVS and CDR2 FQNEAQ. This CDR3 has 14 amino acids. The V end lost 5 bases, the J end lost 8 bases, and 16 bases lay between the germline ends. CDR3 loop: CASSPRRVRDEQFF. CDR3 coding DNA: TGTGCCAGCAGCCCCCGCAGGGTTCGGGATGAGCAGTTCTTC.

The J gene is TRBJ1-1, the V gene TRBV25-1; D is ambiguous. Trimming removed 5 bases at V and 0 bases at J, with 7 bases between. The CDR3 totals 13 residues. Germline V gene sequence: CDR1 MGHDK, CDR2 SYGVNS. The CDR3 sequence: CASSWGMNTEAFF. The CDR3, as DNA: TGTGCCAGCAGTTGGGGAATGAACACTGAAGCTTTCTTT.

V is TRBV5-4 and J is TRBJ1-1; D is possibly TRBD1 (5 bases). Germline V gene data show CDR1 as SGHNT and CDR2 as YYREEE (reference sequence). CDR3 length equals 15 residues. The V gene lost 1 base and the J gene lost 0 bases, with 10 bases spanning the gap. The CDR3 loop is CASSLPGSMNTEAFF. CDR3 nucleotides: TGTGCCAGCAGCTTGCCAGGGAGCATGAACACTGAAGCTTTCTTT.

The chain is built from TRBV29-1 and TRBJ2-5; D is possibly TRBD2 (6 bases). CDR1 is SQVTM and CDR2 is ANQGSEA in the germline V gene. V gave up 6 bases and J gave up 1 base, with 9 bases separating them. The CDR3 has 12 residues. CDR3: CSVRAGQETQYF. CDR3 sequence (DNA): TGCAGCGTCAGAGCGGGCCAAGAGACCCAGTACTTC.

The chain is built from TRBV15 and TRBJ1-6; perhaps TRBD1 as D (5 bases). Trimming stripped 1 base from V and 7 bases from J, with 11 bases between. Germline V gene data show CDR1 as LNHNV and CDR2 as YYDKDF (reference sequence). The CDR3 runs to 15 residues. The DNA of the CDR3 is TGTGCCACCAGCAGAGGTGCGGGGCTGAATTCACCCCTCCACTTT. The encoded protein is CATSRGAGLNSPLHF.

A few counts support this clone. V gene TRBV7-3 combines with J gene TRBJ1-1, with a tentative D call TRBD1 (6 bases). V lost 5 bases and J 5 bases, leaving 12 bases between the germline ends. The CDR3 length is 13 residues. Germline V lookup: CDR1 SGHTA, CDR2 FQGTGA. This chain's CDR3 is CASSTQGGTEAFF. The CDR3 nucleotides read TGTGCCAGCAGCACACAGGGCGGAACTGAAGCTTTCTTT.

The rearrangement joins TRBV7-8 to TRBJ2-3, with TRBD1 matching over 7 bases. CDR1 is SGHVS and CDR2 is FQNEAQ in the germline V gene. With 0 bases clipped from V and 9 bases from J, the junction kept 6 bases outside the gene matches. CDR3 length: 14 residues. The CDR3 here is CASSLAPAQGTQYF. CDR3 nucleotides: TGTGCCAGCAGCTTAGCACCGGCACAGGGGACGCAGTATTTT.

The chain links TRBV9 to TRBJ2-1; no clear D gene. Looked up from germline, CDR1 is SGDLS and CDR2 is YYNGEE. The CDR3 length is 14 residues. V was cut by 0 bases and J by 1 base, with 5 bases left in between. DNA of the CDR3: TGTGCCAGCAGCGTAGGGGGTTCCTACAATGAGCAGTTCTTC. Protein sequence: CASSVGGSYNEQFF.